Each of the 27 T cell receptor beta chains below was sequenced from the same sample in a study of identical twins. Using its own MiXCR run on the 5' RACE reads, TCRdb lists one record per CDR3 protein. The table records 1.5 million or so distinct CDR3 sequences, about 32% of them present only once. The sequencing sample was made of cord blood. Receptors originate from a newborn girl in good health.

The V gene is TRBV2, the J gene TRBJ2-5, with 8 bases identical to TRBD2. The trim removed 4 bases at V and 1 base at J, leaving 5 bases unmatched. The CDR3 totals 15 residues. The V gene's germline CDR1 is SNHLY and CDR2 FYNNEI. The CDR3 nucleotides read TGTGCCAGCAGTGCCCTGCGGGGGGTCCAAGAGACCCAGTACTTC. Translating it yields CASSALRGVQETQYF.

This clonotype was observed many times. The chain uses TRBV4-2 and TRBJ2-7; D gene uncertain. V was clipped by 0 bases and J by 4 bases, with 10 bases between them. This CDR3 has 14 residues. The V gene's germline CDR1 is LGHNA and CDR2 YNFKEQ. CDR3 nucleotide sequence: TGTGCCAGCAGCCAAGAGGGCAGGCCGTACGAGCAGTACTTC. Its translation: CASSQEGRPYEQYF.

The rearrangement links TRBV7-9 to TRBJ1-1, with TRBD1 identical over 7 bases. Germline CDR1 SEHNR, CDR2 FQNEAQ (reference sequence). This CDR3 is built from 15 residues. V was clipped by 6 bases and J by 3 bases; unmatched bases: 10. CDR3 loop: CASSPSGGADTEAFF. DNA for the CDR3: TGTGCCAGCAGTCCCTCAGGGGGTGCGGACACTGAAGCTTTCTTT.

This clonotype was detected only a few times. The J gene is TRBJ2-3, the V gene TRBV25-1; the D gene is possibly TRBD2 (6 bases). CDR3 length equals 13 residues. Germline CDR1 and CDR2: MGHDK and SYGVNS. Trimming removed 6 bases from V and 6 bases from J, with 13 bases in between. The CDR3 nucleotides are TGTGCCAGCAGATTCCCGGGGAGGGATACGCAGTATTTT. Encoded protein: CASRFPGRDTQYF.

The V gene is TRBV28, the J gene TRBJ2-1; 7 bases are shared with TRBD2. Germline V CDR1 and CDR2: MDHEN, SYDVKM. Trimming cost V 3 bases and J 9 bases; bases outside gene matches: 5. CDR3 size: 13 residues. CDR3: CASSFGRESEQFF. The CDR3 DNA sequence: TGTGCCAGCAGTTTCGGGCGGGAGTCTGAGCAGTTCTTC.

This clonotype has just a few counts. The chain joins TRBV12-3 or TRBV12-4 to TRBJ2-1, with TRBD2 matching 10 bases. V was clipped by 5 bases and J by 8 bases; unmatched bases: 12. The CDR3 loop spans 16 amino acids. This CDR3 is CASSTFLAGVGHEQFF. CDR3 nucleotide sequence: TGTGCCAGCAGTACCTTTCTAGCGGGAGTAGGACATGAGCAGTTCTTC.

In its sample, this clonotype was seen once. The rearrangement joins TRBV20-1 to TRBJ2-1, with no clear D. This CDR3 contains 14 residues. Looked up from germline, CDR1 is DFQATT and CDR2 is SNEGSKA (reference sequence). V was pared by 3 bases and J by 3 bases, with 12 bases between. CDR3 bases: TGCAGTGCTAGGACCTTGGCGCGCTACAATGAGCAGTTCTTC. It specifies CSARTLARYNEQFF.

Only a few counts were recorded for this clonotype. This chain connects TRBV14 to TRBJ2-5, with TRBD1 matching over 8 bases. The germline V gene encodes CDR1 SGHDN and CDR2 FVKESK. CDR3 length: 15 amino acids. V shed 3 bases and J 11 bases; nucleotides not matched to a gene: 14. The CDR3 region has the DNA TGTGCCAGCAGCCAGGGGACAGGTCTCCACAATGAGCAGTACTTC. Protein product: CASSQGTGLHNEQYF.

There are many counts of this clonotype. CDR3 protein: CASSFTAYEQYF. CDR3 sequence (DNA): TGTGCCAGCAGTTTTACGGCCTACGAGCAGTACTTC. The rearrangement links TRBV12-3 or TRBV12-4 to TRBJ2-7, with D uncertain. Trimming pared 3 bases from V and 2 bases from J, leaving 5 bases between. The CDR3 is made up of 12 amino acids.

This clonotype was seen once. The rearrangement uses TRBV13 and TRBJ2-6; 10 bases are a match to TRBD2. The CDR3 loop spans 18 amino acids. After removal of 1 base from V and 0 bases from J, the junction contained 3 bases not matched to a gene. Germline CDR1 and CDR2: PRHDT and FYEKMQ (reference sequence). CDR3 DNA: TGTGCCAGCAGCTTAGCGGCTAGCGGGGGCTCTGGGGCCAACGTCCTGACTTTC. Its protein is CASSLAASGGSGANVLTF.

V is TRBV5-1 and J is TRBJ2-1; 11 nucleotides match TRBD2. V was clipped by 4 bases and J by 0 bases; unmatched bases: 12. Germline assignment: CDR1 SGHRS and CDR2 YFSETQ. The CDR3 runs to 19 residues. The CDR3 reads CASSLGTSGIRSSYNEQFF. The CDR3 DNA reads TGCGCCAGCAGCCTCGGGACTAGCGGTATAAGGAGCTCCTACAATGAGCAGTTCTTC.

The chain employs TRBV12-3 or TRBV12-4 and TRBJ2-3; 8 bases align to TRBD2. The CDR3 has 14 residues. Trimming cost V 10 bases and J 2 bases; bases outside gene matches: 8. CDR3 coding DNA: TGTGCCACACACGGGGGGGACCTCACAGATACGCAGTATTTT. Encoded protein: CATHGGDLTDTQYF.

The chain is built from TRBV19 and TRBJ2-5, with a tentative D call TRBD2 (6 bases). V shed 3 bases and J shed 1 base, with 6 bases lying between them. Germline V gene lookup returns CDR1 LNHDA and CDR2 SQIVND (reference sequence). CDR3 size: 13 residues. As DNA, the CDR3 is TGTGCCAGTAGTATTAGCGGCCAAGAGACCCAGTACTTC. Translation: CASSISGQETQYF.

This clonotype turned up a few times. The CDR3 bases are TGTGCCATCGGCAGGGGGTCCTTTCCTAGCTCCTACGAGCAGTACTTC. Its protein product is CAIGRGSFPSSYEQYF. The rearrangement joins TRBV10-3 to TRBJ2-7, with 7 bases that match TRBD1. The CDR3 totals 16 residues. Germline V gives CDR1 ENHRY, CDR2 SYGVKD. Trimming removed 8 bases from V and 0 bases from J; junction bases left unmatched: 13.

This clonotype was picked up many times. This chain connects TRBV29-1 to TRBJ2-1; possible D gene TRBD2, 5 bases. With 6 bases removed from V and 10 bases from J, the gap between germline ends came to 10 bases. Germline CDR1 is SQVTM and CDR2 is ANQGSEA. CDR3 length: 10 amino acids. CDR3 region: CSVGIAEQFF. CDR3 DNA: TGCAGCGTCGGCATAGCGGAGCAGTTCTTC.

A note on this clonotype: A much larger clonotype is one base distant, so this may be a read error. The chain links TRBV29-1 to TRBJ2-7, with TRBD1 as a possible D gene (6 bases). This CDR3 is built from 12 residues. The germline V gene encodes CDR1 SQVTM and CDR2 ANQGSEA. Here the CDR3 reads CSIEGGPYEQYF. The CDR3 DNA reads as TGCAGCATTGAAGGGGGTCCCTACGAGCAGTACTTC.

The CDR3 DNA follows: TGTGCCAGCAGTTATTCGTCGACTAGCTCCGGGGAGCTGTTTTTT. This translates into CASSYSSTSSGELFF. This sequence joins TRBV6-5 and TRBJ2-2; 7 nucleotides agree with TRBD2. The V gene end was trimmed by 3 bases and the J gene end by 6 bases; junction bases not matched to a gene: 7. CDR3 length: 15 residues. CDR1 and CDR2 from the germline V gene are MNHEY and SVGAGI.

The rearrangement uses TRBV5-1 and TRBJ2-2; D tentatively reads TRBD1 or TRBD2 (5 bases each). This CDR3 spans 14 amino acids. From germline, CDR1 is SGHRS and CDR2 YFSETQ. Trimming pared 4 bases from V and 9 bases from J, leaving 16 bases between. CDR3 DNA: TGCGCCAGCAGCCGGGACCTGATCCCCCGGGAGCTGTTTTTT. This gives the protein CASSRDLIPRELFF. Full variable domain (missing parts from reference TRBV5-1 and TRBJ2-2): KAGVTQTPRYLIKTRGQQVTLSCSPISGHRSVSWYQQTPGQGLQFLFEYFSETQRNKGNFPGRFSGRQFSNSRSEMNVSTLELGDSALYLCASSRDLIPRELFFGEGSRLTVL.

The chain recombines TRBV4-2 with TRBJ1-3, with 7 bases aligning to TRBD1. The junction had 4 bases not matched to a gene; V was cut back by 1 base and J by 4 bases. From germline, CDR1 is LGHNA and CDR2 YNFKEQ. The CDR3 covers 15 residues. The DNA for the CDR3 is TGTGCCAGCAGCCAAGGACAGGGCGCAGGAAACACCATATATTTT. It codes for CASSQGQGAGNTIYF.

This clonotype was seen a handful of times. The J gene is TRBJ2-1, the V gene TRBV5-1; unclear D gene. TRBJ2-7 matches the DNA end more closely, so the J call is doubtful. This CDR3 has 13 amino acids. CDR1 and CDR2 from the germline V gene are SGHRS and YFSETQ. The CDR3 nucleotides read TGCGCCAGCAGCTTTCTAGGTTACAATGAGCAGTACTTC. This sequence encodes CASSFLGYNEQYF.

This clonotype was observed a few times. This chain connects TRBV12-3 or TRBV12-4 to TRBJ2-3, with D maybe TRBD2 (6 bases). The CDR3 has 14 amino acids. Trimming took 3 bases from V and 2 from J, leaving 9 bases between them. The CDR3 region has the DNA TGTGCCAGCAGTTTTGCGGGGCTCACAGATACGCAGTATTTT. Translated: CASSFAGLTDTQYF.

This chain uses TRBV28 with TRBJ1-4, with 7 bases that match TRBD1. The CDR3 contains 14 residues. V was clipped by 7 bases and J by 7 bases; unmatched bases: 9. Germline values: CDR1 MDHEN, CDR2 SYDVKM. As DNA, the CDR3 is TGTGCCAGCATCTCACAGGGGAGAGGTGAAAAACTGTTTTTT. Protein product: CASISQGRGEKLFF.

The chain combines TRBV9 with TRBJ1-4; no definite D call. This CDR3 comprises 15 residues. V gave up 1 base and J gave up 6 bases, with 13 bases separating them. Germline values: CDR1 SGDLS, CDR2 YYNGEE. CDR3 sequence: CASSVTGREDEKLFF. The CDR3 region has the DNA TGTGCCAGCAGCGTAACCGGAAGGGAAGATGAAAAACTGTTTTTT.

The chain employs TRBV6-2 or TRBV6-3 and TRBJ2-3; either TRBD1 or TRBD2 may fit D (5 bases each). The CDR3 covers 15 residues. Germline loops: CDR1 MNHEY, CDR2 SVGEGT. V lost 2 bases and J 2 bases, leaving 11 bases between the germline ends. The CDR3 spells CASSYTGTPTDTQYF. In DNA form, the CDR3 reads TGTGCCAGCAGTTACACCGGGACCCCCACAGATACGCAGTATTTT.

CDR3 nucleotides: TGTGCCAGCAGTTTAGGGGGGGGTGGGGTAAACATTCAGTACTTC. Translating gives CASSLGGGGVNIQYF. The J gene is TRBJ2-4, the V gene TRBV12-3 or TRBV12-4, with 7 bases identical to TRBD2. The CDR3 extends over 15 amino acids. The V segment lost 1 base and the J segment 6 bases; nucleotides outside the gene matches: 6.

J is TRBJ1-4 and V is TRBV12-3 or TRBV12-4, with D unclear. The CDR3 length is 15 residues. V lost 1 base and J 5 bases, leaving 11 bases between the germline ends. The CDR3 spells CASSLDSIMNEKLFF. Here the CDR3 DNA reads TGTGCCAGCAGTTTAGACAGCATAATGAATGAAAAACTGTTTTTT.

For this clonotype: A single base separates this from a much larger clone, so it may be a read error. The chain combines TRBV4-2 with TRBJ2-1, with 9 nucleotides matching TRBD1. The DNA end favors TRBJ2-7, so the J call may be wrong. CDR1 LGHNA and CDR2 YNFKEQ come from the germline V gene. CDR3 length equals 15 residues. The DNA of the CDR3 is TGTGCCAGCAGCCAACGACAGGGGGTATACAATGAGCAGTACTTC. Protein: CASSQRQGVYNEQYF.